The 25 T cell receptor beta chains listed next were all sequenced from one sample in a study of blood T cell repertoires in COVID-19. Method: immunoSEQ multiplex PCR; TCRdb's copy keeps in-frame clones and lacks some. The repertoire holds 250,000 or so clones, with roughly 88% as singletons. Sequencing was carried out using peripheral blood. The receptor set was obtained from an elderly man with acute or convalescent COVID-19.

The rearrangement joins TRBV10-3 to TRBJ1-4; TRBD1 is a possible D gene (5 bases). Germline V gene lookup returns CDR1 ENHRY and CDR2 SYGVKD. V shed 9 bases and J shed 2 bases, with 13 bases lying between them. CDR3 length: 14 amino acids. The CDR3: CAISSGGTNEKLFF. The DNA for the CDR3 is TGTGCCATATCCTCGGGGGGGACTAATGAAAAACTGTTTTTT.

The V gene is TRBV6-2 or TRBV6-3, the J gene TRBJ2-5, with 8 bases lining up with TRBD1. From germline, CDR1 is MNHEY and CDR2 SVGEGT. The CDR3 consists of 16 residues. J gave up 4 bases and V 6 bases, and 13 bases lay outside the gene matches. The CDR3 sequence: CASSSLRQGIPETQYF. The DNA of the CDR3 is TGTGCCAGCAGCTCCTTGCGACAGGGGATCCCAGAGACCCAGTACTTC.

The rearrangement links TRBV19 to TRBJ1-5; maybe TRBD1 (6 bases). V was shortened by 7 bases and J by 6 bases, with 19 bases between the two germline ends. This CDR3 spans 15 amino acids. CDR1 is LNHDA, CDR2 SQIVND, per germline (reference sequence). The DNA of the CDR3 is TGTGCCAGTACTTCTAGGGGGGGGCTGGGTCAGCCCCAGCATTTT. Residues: CASTSRGGLGQPQHF. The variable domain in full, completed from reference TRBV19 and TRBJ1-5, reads DGGITQSPKYLFRKEGQNVTLSCEQNLNHDAMYWYRQDPGQGLRLIYYSQIVNDFQKGDIAEGYSVSREKKESFPLTVTSAQKNPTAFYLCASTSRGGLGQPQHFGDGTRLSIL.

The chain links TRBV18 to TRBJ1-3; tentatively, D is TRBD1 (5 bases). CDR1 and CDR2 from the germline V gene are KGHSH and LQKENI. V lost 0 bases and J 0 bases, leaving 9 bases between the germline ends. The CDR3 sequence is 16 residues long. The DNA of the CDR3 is TGTGCCAGCTCACCACCTCAGGGCCACTCTGGAAACACCATATATTTT. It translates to CASSPPQGHSGNTIYF.

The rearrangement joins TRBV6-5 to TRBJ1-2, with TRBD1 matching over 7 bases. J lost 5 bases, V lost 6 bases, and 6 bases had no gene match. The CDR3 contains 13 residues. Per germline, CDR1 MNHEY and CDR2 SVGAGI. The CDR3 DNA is TGTGCCAGCAGCTTTGACAGGGCGTATGGCTACACCTTC. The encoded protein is CASSFDRAYGYTF.

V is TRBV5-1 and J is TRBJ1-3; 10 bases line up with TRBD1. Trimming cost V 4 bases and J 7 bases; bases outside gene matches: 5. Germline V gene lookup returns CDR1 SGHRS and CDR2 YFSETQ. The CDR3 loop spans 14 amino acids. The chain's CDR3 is CASSPGTGVNTIYF. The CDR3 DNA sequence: TGCGCCAGCAGCCCCGGGACAGGGGTTAACACCATATATTTT.

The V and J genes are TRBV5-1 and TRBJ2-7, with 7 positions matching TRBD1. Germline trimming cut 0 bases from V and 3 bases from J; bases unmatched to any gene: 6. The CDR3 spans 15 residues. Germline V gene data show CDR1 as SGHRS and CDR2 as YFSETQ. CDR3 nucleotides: TGCGCCAGCAGCTTGGAATCAGGGGGTTACTACGAGCAGTACTTC. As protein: CASSLESGGYYEQYF.

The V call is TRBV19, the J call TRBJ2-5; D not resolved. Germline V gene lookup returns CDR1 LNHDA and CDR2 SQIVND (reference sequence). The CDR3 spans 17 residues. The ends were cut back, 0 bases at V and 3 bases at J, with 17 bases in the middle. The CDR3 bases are TGTGCCAGTAGTATAGAAAGGAGAAGATCCTCGGAAGAGACCCAGTACTTC. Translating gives CASSIERRRSSEETQYF.

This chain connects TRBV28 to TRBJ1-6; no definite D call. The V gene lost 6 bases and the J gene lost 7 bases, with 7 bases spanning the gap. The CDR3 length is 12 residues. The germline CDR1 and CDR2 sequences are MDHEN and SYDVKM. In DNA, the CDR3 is TGTGCCAGCAGCCAAAGCAATTCACCCCTCCACTTT. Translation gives CASSQSNSPLHF.

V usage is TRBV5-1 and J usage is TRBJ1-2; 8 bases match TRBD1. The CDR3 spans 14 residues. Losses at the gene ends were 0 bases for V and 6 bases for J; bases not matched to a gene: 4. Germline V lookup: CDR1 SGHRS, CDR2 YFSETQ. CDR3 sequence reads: CASSLETGGNGYTF. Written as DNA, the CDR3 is TGCGCCAGCAGCTTGGAAACAGGGGGGAATGGCTACACCTTC.

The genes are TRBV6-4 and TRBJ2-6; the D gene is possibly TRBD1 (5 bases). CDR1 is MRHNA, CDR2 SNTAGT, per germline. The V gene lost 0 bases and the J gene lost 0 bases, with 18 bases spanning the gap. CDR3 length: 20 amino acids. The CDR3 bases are TGTGCCAGCAGTGACTCGATAAATACAAGGGGCCTCTCTGGGGCCAACGTCCTGACTTTC. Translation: CASSDSINTRGLSGANVLTF.

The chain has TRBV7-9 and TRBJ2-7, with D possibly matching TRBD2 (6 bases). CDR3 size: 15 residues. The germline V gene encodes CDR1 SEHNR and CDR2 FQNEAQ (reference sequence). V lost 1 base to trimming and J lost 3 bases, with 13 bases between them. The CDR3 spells CASSLGRDLNYEQYF. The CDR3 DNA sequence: TGTGCCAGCAGCTTAGGGAGGGATCTTAACTACGAGCAGTACTTC.

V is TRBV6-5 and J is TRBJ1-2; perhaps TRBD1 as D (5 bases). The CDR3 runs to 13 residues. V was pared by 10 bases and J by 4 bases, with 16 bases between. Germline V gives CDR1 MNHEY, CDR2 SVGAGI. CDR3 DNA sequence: TGTGCCACCTCCTTGACAGCAGCCTATGGCTACACCTTC. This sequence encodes CATSLTAAYGYTF.

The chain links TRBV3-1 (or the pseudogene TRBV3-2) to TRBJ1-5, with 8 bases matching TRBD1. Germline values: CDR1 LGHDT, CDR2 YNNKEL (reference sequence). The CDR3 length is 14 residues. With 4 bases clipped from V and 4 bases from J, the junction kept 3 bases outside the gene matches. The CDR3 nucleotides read TGTGCCAGCAGCCTGGGGACAGGTAATCAGCCCCAGCATTTT. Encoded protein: CASSLGTGNQPQHF.

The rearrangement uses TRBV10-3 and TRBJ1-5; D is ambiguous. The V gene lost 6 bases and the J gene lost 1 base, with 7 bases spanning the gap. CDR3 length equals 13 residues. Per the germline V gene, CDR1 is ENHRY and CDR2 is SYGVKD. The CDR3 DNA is TGTGCCATCAGCCGAGGGAGCAATCAGCCCCAGCATTTT. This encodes CAISRGSNQPQHF.

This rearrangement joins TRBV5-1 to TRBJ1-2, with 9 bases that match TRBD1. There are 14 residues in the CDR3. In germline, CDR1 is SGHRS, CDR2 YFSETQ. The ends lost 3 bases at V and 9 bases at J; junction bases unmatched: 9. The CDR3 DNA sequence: TGCGCCAGCAGCTCCACCGGGACAGGGAATAGCTACACCTTC. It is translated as CASSSTGTGNSYTF.

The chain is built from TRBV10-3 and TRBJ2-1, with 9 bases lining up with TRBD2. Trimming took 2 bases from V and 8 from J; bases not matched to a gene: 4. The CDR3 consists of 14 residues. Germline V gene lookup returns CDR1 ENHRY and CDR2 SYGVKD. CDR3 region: CAISEGLATDEQFF. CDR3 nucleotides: TGTGCCATCAGTGAGGGACTAGCGACGGATGAGCAGTTCTTC.

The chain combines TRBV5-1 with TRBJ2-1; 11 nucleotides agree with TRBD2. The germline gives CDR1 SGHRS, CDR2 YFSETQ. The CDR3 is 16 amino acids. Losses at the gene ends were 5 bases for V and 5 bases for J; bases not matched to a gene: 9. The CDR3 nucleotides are TGCGCCAGCAGTCCTCGTGAGACTAGCGGGAACAATGAGCAGTTCTTC. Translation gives CASSPRETSGNNEQFF. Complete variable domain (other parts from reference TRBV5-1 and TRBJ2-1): KAGVTQTPRYLIKTRGQQVTLSCSPISGHRSVSWYQQTPGQGLQFLFEYFSETQRNKGNFPGRFSGRQFSNSRSEMNVSTLELGDSALYLCASSPRETSGNNEQFFGPGTRLTVL.

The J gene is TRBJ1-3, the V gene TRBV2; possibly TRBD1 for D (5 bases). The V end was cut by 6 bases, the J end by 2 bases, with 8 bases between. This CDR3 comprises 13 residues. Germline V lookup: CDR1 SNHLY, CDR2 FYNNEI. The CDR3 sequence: CASRAGPGNTIYF. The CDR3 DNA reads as TGTGCCAGCAGGGCGGGACCTGGAAACACCATATATTTT.

CDR3 DNA sequence: TGCGCCAGCAGCGAATATGGGGGCAAGGAGACCCAGTACTTC. Protein product: CASSEYGGKETQYF. The chain carries TRBV5-1 and TRBJ2-5; D may be TRBD1 (6 bases). Per the germline V gene, CDR1 is SGHRS and CDR2 is YFSETQ. The CDR3 consists of 14 residues. Trimming cost V 4 bases and J 5 bases, with 15 bases left between them.

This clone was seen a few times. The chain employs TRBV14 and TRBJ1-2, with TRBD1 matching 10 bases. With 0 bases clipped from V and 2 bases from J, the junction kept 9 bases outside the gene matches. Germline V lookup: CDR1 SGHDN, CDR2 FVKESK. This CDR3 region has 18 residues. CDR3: CASSQDLPPGQGNYGYTF. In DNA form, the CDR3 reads TGTGCCAGCAGCCAAGATCTCCCACCGGGACAGGGGAACTATGGCTACACCTTC.

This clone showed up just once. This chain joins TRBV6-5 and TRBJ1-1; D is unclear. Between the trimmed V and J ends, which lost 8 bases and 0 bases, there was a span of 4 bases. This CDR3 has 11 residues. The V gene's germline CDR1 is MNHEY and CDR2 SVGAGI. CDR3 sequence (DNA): TGTGCCAGCCGGGTGAACACTGAAGCTTTCTTT. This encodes CASRVNTEAFF.

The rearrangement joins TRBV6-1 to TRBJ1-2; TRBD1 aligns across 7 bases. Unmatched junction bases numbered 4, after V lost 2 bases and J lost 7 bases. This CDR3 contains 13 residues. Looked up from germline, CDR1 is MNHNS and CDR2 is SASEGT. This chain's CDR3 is CASSESAGGGYTF. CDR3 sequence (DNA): TGTGCCAGCAGTGAATCGGCAGGGGGTGGCTACACCTTC.

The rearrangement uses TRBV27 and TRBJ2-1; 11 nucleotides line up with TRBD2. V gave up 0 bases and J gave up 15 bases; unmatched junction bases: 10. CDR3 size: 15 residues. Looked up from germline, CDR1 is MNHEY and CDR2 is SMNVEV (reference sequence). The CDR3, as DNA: TGTGCCAGCAGTTTATCGCAACTAGCGGGAGTAAGTCTGTTCTTC. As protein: CASSLSQLAGVSLFF.

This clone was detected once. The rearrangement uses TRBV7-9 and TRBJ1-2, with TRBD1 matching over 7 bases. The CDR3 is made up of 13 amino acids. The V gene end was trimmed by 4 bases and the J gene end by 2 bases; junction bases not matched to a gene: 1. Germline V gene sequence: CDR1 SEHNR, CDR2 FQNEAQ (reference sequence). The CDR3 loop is CASSSGQNYGYTF. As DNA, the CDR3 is TGTGCCAGCAGCTCGGGACAGAACTATGGCTACACCTTC.